This TCR beta chain was documented in a study of T cell repertoires in cytomegalovirus infection. Study background: As its CMV epitopes, the study selected recently identified HLA-C-restricted and well-studied HLA-B-restricted targets.

Findings and caveats of the study: In two of eight donors, the top clonotype was HLA-C-restricted CMV-specific. Cumulative public TCR beta family frequency identified carriers of CMV plus the relevant HLA.

TCRdb independently ran MiXCR on the reads; one entry per CDR3 protein. The sample carries over 250,000 distinct CDR3 sequences, 22% recorded once. CDR1 and CDR2 from the germline V gene are SNHLY and FYNNEI. J lost 6 bases, V lost 8 bases, and 5 bases had no gene match. This CDR3 is built from 13 residues. To note about this clonotype: Its antigen remains unknown.

This sample comprised cultured PBMCs, obtained from culture after CMV antigen stimulation. This TCR came from a human donor in good health (CMV status not recorded). Some clones in this sample may be carry-over from other donors' samples. The chain joins TRBV2 to TRBJ2-1; TRBD1 agrees at 9 bases. CDR3 amino acids: CASWDRDVNEQFF. Here the CDR3 DNA reads TGTGCCAGCTGGGACAGGGATGTCAATGAGCAGTTCTTC.